The clone carrying this T cell receptor beta chain appeared a single time. This CDR3 is 15 amino acids long. V was clipped by 1 base and J by 3 bases; unmatched bases: 4. Germline CDR1 and CDR2: SGDLS and YYNGEE. The data belong to a study of shared T cell receptors in the human thymus. Sequencing used immunoSEQ multiplex PCR; TCRdb keeps in-frame clones, though not all of them. The table includes about 610,000 clones, around 89% detected once. The sample was also reused in another study, on human thymus T cells. That source notes: Healthy Finnish infants undergoing corrective surgery for congenital heart defects provided the donor material. Thymus pieces cut out during corrective heart surgery were the tissue that was used. Within thymic and blood repertoires, V and J gene usage appeared to be biased. Related work showed strongly overlapping thymic repertoires across unrelated individuals.

The rearrangement links TRBV9 to TRBJ1-3; TRBD1 matches 7 bases. The sequence was obtained from a boy in the first two years of life with a congenital heart defect. The sequenced sample was thymocytes. CDR3 loop: CASSVTGEVGNTIYF. The CDR3 region has the DNA TGTGCCAGCAGCGTAACAGGGGAAGTTGGAAACACCATATATTTT.